This T cell receptor (beta chain) was captured by sequencing in a study of T cell responses to AZD1222 COVID-19 vaccine. Remarks on this clone: Its antigen is currently unknown.

V shed 0 bases, J shed 6 bases, and the junction held 5 bases outside the gene matches. The CDR3 extends over 15 amino acids. Germline assignment: CDR1 LNHDA and CDR2 SQIVND (reference sequence). Clones were sequenced by immunoSEQ multiplex PCR, and TCRdb holds only the in-frame ones, with some missing. Of roughly 120,000 clones listed, over 85% were seen once; the top ten hold more than 14%. Study findings and constraints: Regions 160-218 and 743-854 dominated among vaccine-associated CD4 TCRs spanning spike.

This sequence originates from an adult who received the AZD1222 COVID-19 vaccine. The sequencing here drew on peripheral blood, taken 28 days after the second AZD1222 dose. This chain links TRBV19 with TRBJ1-5; 7 bases map to TRBD1. CDR3 in amino acids: CASSIDYRGGQPQHF. In DNA, the CDR3 is TGTGCCAGTAGTATAGATTACAGGGGAGGTCAGCCCCAGCATTTT.